A single sample is the source of the 5 T cell receptor beta chains below, sequenced in a study of cytomegalovirus exposure and HLA in healthy donors. Vbeta (60) and Jbeta (13) primers were used in the PCR. Profiling relied on immunoSEQ multiplex PCR, and the TCRdb table lists in-frame clones only, not all of them. This sample has over 150,000 clones, with roughly two thirds found just once. Sequenced input: PBMCs. All receptors come from a woman aged 18-29 years in good health and CMV-seropositive.

The chain has TRBV6-5 and TRBJ2-1, with 11 bases matching TRBD2. V shed 0 bases and J 12 bases; nucleotides not matched to a gene: 1. This CDR3 region has 13 residues. Germline CDR1 MNHEY, CDR2 SVGAGI. For the CDR3, the DNA is TGTGCCAGCAGTTACTCGACTAGCGGGATGCAGTTCTTC. It yields the protein CASSYSTSGMQFF.

The chain uses TRBV5-4 and TRBJ2-5; 11 bases are shared with TRBD2. This CDR3 region has 14 residues. The junction had 5 bases not matched to a gene; V was cut back by 5 bases and J by 5 bases. The germline gives CDR1 SGHNT, CDR2 YYREEE (reference sequence). The CDR3 DNA sequence: TGTGCCAGCAGATTAGCGGGGGGGCCTGAGACCCAGTACTTC. Translating gives CASRLAGGPETQYF.

The rearrangement links TRBV6-5 to TRBJ2-1; 7 nucleotides align to TRBD2. Trimming cost V 2 bases and J 4 bases; bases outside gene matches: 5. CDR3 length: 15 residues. Germline loops: CDR1 MNHEY, CDR2 SVGAGI. The CDR3 is CASSYGLAEYNEQFF. CDR3 nucleotides: TGTGCCAGCAGTTACGGTCTAGCGGAATACAATGAGCAGTTCTTC.

The chain recombines TRBV6-4 with TRBJ2-1; TRBD2 is a possible D gene (7 bases). This CDR3 is 15 amino acids long. V dropped 1 base and J dropped 4 bases, with 11 bases sitting between them. Germline values: CDR1 MRHNA, CDR2 SNTAGT. As DNA, the CDR3 is TGTGCCAGCAGTGACTGGGCGGGGGCATACAATGAGCAGTTCTTC. Translating it yields CASSDWAGAYNEQFF.

V usage is TRBV10-2 and J usage is TRBJ2-5; 7 bases match TRBD2. Germline CDR1 is WSHSY and CDR2 is SAAADI. The trim removed 5 bases at V and 4 bases at J, leaving 4 bases unmatched. This CDR3 comprises 13 residues. As DNA, the CDR3 is TGCGCCAGCAGTCGGGAGGCCCGAGAGACCCAGTACTTC. Translation: CASSREARETQYF.